The rows below give T cell receptor beta chains drawn from one sample of a study of shared clonotypes between healthy human individuals. Repertoires were generated with immunoSEQ multiplex PCR, while TCRdb's copy carries only in-frame clones and drops some. The sample comprises 760,000 or so clones, 90% to 98% of which are singletons, and less than 0.3% rests with the top ten. The specimen was naive CD8+ T cells sorted from blood. These TCRs come from a young man in good health. Both conserved end residues are part of each CDR3. A D gene is named only where the DNA matches it firmly. For some rows the clone size is stated as once, few or many, or as a class when expanded; others skip it.

clone_size: -; d_call: TRBD1; v_call: TRBV4-1; j_call: TRBJ1-4; cdr3_aa: CASSPSGTGNEKLFF; cdr3_nt: TGCGCCAGCAGCCCCTCCGGGACAGGTAATGAAAAACTGTTTTTT
clone_size: -; d_call: -; v_call: TRBV13; j_call: TRBJ2-7; cdr3_aa: CASSLLSYEQYF; cdr3_nt: TGTGCCAGCAGCTTACTCTCCTACGAGCAGTACTTC
clone_size: -; d_call: TRBD2; v_call: TRBV10-3; j_call: TRBJ2-7; cdr3_aa: CAISDQTSGSYEQYF; cdr3_nt: TGTGCCATCAGTGACCAGACTAGCGGGAGCTACGAGCAGTACTTC
clone_size: -; d_call: -; v_call: TRBV30; j_call: TRBJ2-7; cdr3_aa: CAWRWYSSYEQYF; cdr3_nt: TGTGCCTGGAGATGGTACAGCTCCTACGAGCAGTACTTC
clone_size: -; d_call: -; v_call: TRBV4-3; j_call: TRBJ2-1; cdr3_aa: CASSQTSAGSDNEQFF; cdr3_nt: TGCGCCAGCAGCCAAACCAGCGCAGGTTCGGACAATGAGCAGTTCTTC
clone_size: -; d_call: -; v_call: TRBV7-8; j_call: TRBJ2-1; cdr3_aa: CASSHDIRTLYNEQFF; cdr3_nt: TGTGCCAGCAGCCACGATATAAGGACCTTATACAATGAGCAGTTCTTC
clone_size: once; d_call: TRBD1; v_call: TRBV7-9; j_call: TRBJ2-2; cdr3_aa: CASKKPGQEYTGELFF; cdr3_nt: TGTGCCAGCAAAAAACCGGGACAGGAGTACACCGGGGAGCTGTTTTTT
clone_size: -; d_call: TRBD1; v_call: TRBV6-5; j_call: TRBJ1-5; cdr3_aa: CASSYRSGGWPQHF; cdr3_nt: TGTGCCAGCAGTTACAGGTCAGGGGGATGGCCCCAGCATTTT
clone_size: few; d_call: TRBD1; v_call: TRBV7-6; j_call: TRBJ2-7; cdr3_aa: CASSFRTGSPYEQYF; cdr3_nt: TGTGCCAGCAGCTTTAGGACAGGAAGCCCCTACGAGCAGTACTTC
clone_size: -; d_call: -; v_call: TRBV7-9; j_call: TRBJ2-2; cdr3_aa: CASSFAIPGELFF; cdr3_nt: TGTGCCAGCAGCTTTGCCATCCCCGGGGAGCTGTTTTTT
clone_size: -; d_call: TRBD1; v_call: TRBV13; j_call: TRBJ2-7; cdr3_aa: CASSIRDRGEQYF; cdr3_nt: TGTGCCAGCAGCATCCGGGACAGGGGCGAGCAGTACTTC
clone_size: -; d_call: -; v_call: TRBV9; j_call: TRBJ2-3; cdr3_aa: CASSVGGAQSTDTQYF; cdr3_nt: TGTGCCAGCAGCGTAGGGGGGGCTCAAAGCACAGATACGCAGTATTTT
clone_size: -; d_call: -; v_call: TRBV2; j_call: TRBJ1-6; cdr3_aa: CASSEDDNSPLHF; cdr3_nt: TGTGCCAGCAGTGAGGACGATAATTCACCCCTCCACTTT
clone_size: -; d_call: TRBD2; v_call: TRBV4-3; j_call: TRBJ2-1; cdr3_aa: CASSQGTSGTMPYNEQFF; cdr3_nt: TGCGCCAGCAGCCAAGGAACTAGCGGGACCATGCCATACAATGAGCAGTTCTTC
clone_size: -; d_call: TRBD1; v_call: TRBV7-9; j_call: TRBJ2-7; cdr3_aa: CASSSDRDRAYEQYF; cdr3_nt: TGTGCCAGCAGCTCTGACCGGGACAGGGCCTACGAGCAGTACTTC
clone_size: -; d_call: TRBD1; v_call: TRBV13; j_call: TRBJ2-1; cdr3_aa: CASSRQGNEQFF; cdr3_nt: TGTGCCAGCAGCCGACAGGGTAATGAGCAGTTCTTC
clone_size: -; d_call: -; v_call: TRBV7-9; j_call: TRBJ2-7; cdr3_aa: CASSLVGPYEQYF; cdr3_nt: TGTGCCAGCAGCTTAGTGGGGCCGTACGAGCAGTACTTC
clone_size: -; d_call: -; v_call: TRBV7-9; j_call: TRBJ1-2; cdr3_aa: CASSFSTRARVYGYTF; cdr3_nt: TGTGCCAGCAGCTTTTCCACCAGGGCAAGAGTCTATGGCTACACCTTC
clone_size: -; d_call: -; v_call: TRBV5-1; j_call: TRBJ1-1; cdr3_aa: CASSLAGDGAPGNTEAFF; cdr3_nt: TGCGCCAGCAGCTTGGCCGGTGACGGCGCTCCCGGAAACACTGAAGCTTTCTTT
clone_size: -; d_call: -; v_call: TRBV4-3; j_call: TRBJ2-1; cdr3_aa: CASSQGTVSFNEQFF; cdr3_nt: TGCGCCAGCAGCCAAGGGACTGTATCCTTCAATGAGCAGTTCTTC
clone_size: once; d_call: -; v_call: TRBV6-6; j_call: TRBJ2-5; cdr3_aa: CASSYSIRETQYF; cdr3_nt: TGTGCCAGCAGTTACTCGATACGGGAGACCCAGTACTTC
clone_size: once; d_call: -; v_call: TRBV2; j_call: TRBJ2-7; cdr3_aa: CASSEANNYEQYF; cdr3_nt: TGTGCCAGCAGTGAAGCGAACAACTACGAGCAGTACTTC
clone_size: -; d_call: -; v_call: TRBV7-9; j_call: TRBJ1-2; cdr3_aa: CASSLGRVSYGYTF; cdr3_nt: TGTGCCAGCAGCTTAGGCAGGGTGAGCTATGGCTACACCTTC
clone_size: -; d_call: -; v_call: TRBV28; j_call: TRBJ2-7; cdr3_aa: CASSSGTDSLGYEQYF; cdr3_nt: TGTGCCAGCAGTTCAGGAACAGACTCGTTGGGTTACGAGCAGTACTTC
clone_size: -; d_call: -; v_call: TRBV7-2; j_call: TRBJ2-1; cdr3_aa: CASSLLVSYNEQLF; cdr3_nt: TGTGCCAGCAGCTTATTAGTTTCCTACAATGAGCAGCTCTTC
clone_size: -; d_call: -; v_call: TRBV5-3; j_call: TRBJ2-7; cdr3_aa: CARSSTQGDEQYF; cdr3_nt: TGTGCCAGAAGCTCCACACAGGGAGACGAGCAGTACTTC
clone_size: -; d_call: -; v_call: TRBV4-2; j_call: TRBJ2-7; cdr3_aa: CASSQDSTYEQYF; cdr3_nt: TGTGCCAGCAGCCAAGATAGCACCTACGAGCAGTACTTC
clone_size: -; d_call: -; v_call: TRBV30; j_call: TRBJ1-4; cdr3_aa: CASTGQEIEKLFF; cdr3_nt: TGTGCCTCCACGGGACAAGAGATTGAAAAACTGTTTTTT
clone_size: once; d_call: -; v_call: TRBV10-3; j_call: TRBJ1-2; cdr3_aa: CAISLEFSYGYTF; cdr3_nt: TGTGCCATCAGTTTGGAGTTTAGCTATGGCTACACCTTC
clone_size: -; d_call: -; v_call: TRBV27; j_call: TRBJ2-2; cdr3_aa: CASSLGSSVGELFF; cdr3_nt: TGTGCCAGCAGTTTGGGGAGCTCGGTCGGGGAGCTGTTTTTT
clone_size: -; d_call: TRBD2; v_call: TRBV5-1; j_call: TRBJ2-1; cdr3_aa: CASSSSSGRAHEQFF; cdr3_nt: TGCGCCAGCAGCTCCTCTAGCGGGAGGGCCCATGAGCAGTTCTTC
clone_size: -; d_call: TRBD2; v_call: TRBV27; j_call: TRBJ2-3; cdr3_aa: CASSPGLAVSTDTQYF; cdr3_nt: TGTGCCAGCAGTCCTGGGCTAGCGGTTAGCACAGATACGCAGTATTTT
clone_size: -; d_call: TRBD2; v_call: TRBV6-1; j_call: TRBJ2-7; cdr3_aa: CASSESGGSGYEQYF; cdr3_nt: TGTGCCAGCAGTGAATCGGGGGGTAGCGGCTACGAGCAGTACTTC
clone_size: once; d_call: TRBD2; v_call: TRBV4-3; j_call: TRBJ2-7; cdr3_aa: CASSQGSGLAGGPFSYEQYF; cdr3_nt: TGCGCCAGCAGCCAAGGCTCCGGGCTAGCGGGAGGGCCCTTCTCCTACGAGCAGTACTTC
clone_size: -; d_call: TRBD2; v_call: TRBV27; j_call: TRBJ2-5; cdr3_aa: CATQAGTSIRETQYF; cdr3_nt: TGTGCCACCCAAGCAGGGACTAGCATTCGAGAGACCCAGTACTTC
clone_size: -; d_call: -; v_call: TRBV15; j_call: TRBJ2-3; cdr3_aa: CATSRETSTDTQYF; cdr3_nt: TGTGCCACCAGCAGAGAGACTAGCACAGATACGCAGTATTTT
clone_size: -; d_call: -; v_call: TRBV11-2; j_call: TRBJ2-7; cdr3_aa: CASSPSGGYEQYF; cdr3_nt: TGTGCCAGCAGCCCCAGTGGTGGGTACGAGCAGTACTTC
clone_size: -; d_call: -; v_call: TRBV2; j_call: TRBJ2-7; cdr3_aa: CASQDSYEQYF; cdr3_nt: TGTGCCAGCCAAGATTCCTACGAGCAGTACTTC
clone_size: -; d_call: TRBD1; v_call: TRBV29-1; j_call: TRBJ2-1; cdr3_aa: CSGGQGPSSYNEQFF; cdr3_nt: TGCAGCGGGGGACAGGGCCCCTCCTCCTACAATGAGCAGTTCTTC
clone_size: -; d_call: TRBD2; v_call: TRBV9; j_call: TRBJ2-1; cdr3_aa: CASSVVGLPVNEQFF; cdr3_nt: TGTGCCAGCAGCGTAGTGGGACTACCAGTCAATGAGCAGTTCTTC
clone_size: -; d_call: TRBD1; v_call: TRBV29-1; j_call: TRBJ2-1; cdr3_aa: CSVEGTGGDEQFF; cdr3_nt: TGCAGCGTTGAAGGGACAGGGGGCGATGAGCAGTTCTTC
clone_size: -; d_call: TRBD2; v_call: TRBV27; j_call: TRBJ2-7; cdr3_aa: CASSSTGGVDEQYF; cdr3_nt: TGTGCCAGCAGTTCCACGGGGGGTGTCGACGAGCAGTACTTC
clone_size: once; d_call: -; v_call: TRBV6-1; j_call: TRBJ2-5; cdr3_aa: CASSEGGWLETQYF; cdr3_nt: TGTGCCAGCAGTGAAGGCGGCTGGCTCGAGACCCAGTACTTC
clone_size: -; d_call: -; v_call: TRBV7-9; j_call: TRBJ1-2; cdr3_aa: CASSLTGRTARGYGYTF; cdr3_nt: TGTGCCAGCAGCTTAACCGGGCGGACCGCCCGCGGGTATGGCTACACCTTC
clone_size: -; d_call: -; v_call: TRBV9; j_call: TRBJ2-1; cdr3_aa: CASSPPLSHNEQFF; cdr3_nt: TGTGCCAGCAGCCCCCCTTTGTCGCACAATGAGCAGTTCTTC